A single sample gave rise to the 10 T cell receptor beta chains below, sequenced in a study of blood T cell repertoires in COVID-19 (dated by TCRdb to 2018 to 2020). Preparation of the library involved the immunoSEQ multiplex PCR assay. TCRdb took over this immuneACCESS table, retaining in-frame rearrangements with V and J assigned. Such tables are incomplete; in checked studies, under half of the missing clones stem from an unresolved V gene, and the remainder is unexplained. The table for this sample lists more than 250,000 clones; 86% of them were counted only once. Together, the top ten hold 1.6% of the sample. The source material was peripheral blood. These receptors all come from a woman in her forties or fifties with acute or convalescent COVID-19.

The V call is TRBV20-1, the J call TRBJ2-5; weak D call: TRBD2 (5 bases). The V gene's germline CDR1 is DFQATT and CDR2 SNEGSKA (reference sequence). This CDR3 has 11 amino acids. V was clipped by 6 bases and J by 6 bases, with 11 bases between them. Written as DNA, the CDR3 is TGCAGTGCAAGGACTTCAAAGACCCAGTACTTC. Amino acids: CSARTSKTQYF.

The CDR3 loop reads CASSTRQGTYEQYF. The CDR3, as DNA: TGTGCCAGCAGCACTCGACAGGGCACCTACGAGCAGTACTTC. The rearrangement joins TRBV14 to TRBJ2-7; 7 positions agree with TRBD1. The CDR3 sequence is 14 residues long. V gave up 5 bases and J gave up 2 bases; unmatched junction bases: 6. Germline V gene sequence: CDR1 SGHDN, CDR2 FVKESK.

The table lists this clone with a count of one. V gene TRBV11-2 combines with J gene TRBJ2-7; TRBD2 agrees at 7 bases. The CDR3 is 15 amino acids. V shed 1 base, J shed 0 bases, and the junction held 3 bases outside the gene matches. The germline gives CDR1 SGHAT, CDR2 FQNNGV. As DNA, the CDR3 is TGTGCCAGCAGCTTAGCGGGAGGCAACTCCTACGAGCAGTACTTC. This sequence encodes CASSLAGGNSYEQYF.

V usage is TRBV7-8 and J usage is TRBJ2-5; 7 bases align to TRBD1. In germline, CDR1 is SGHVS, CDR2 FQNEAQ. V was pared by 4 bases and J by 4 bases, with 6 bases of the junction left unmatched. The CDR3 consists of 14 residues. The DNA of the CDR3 is TGTGCCAGCAGCTACACAGGGGAGTTAGAGACCCAGTACTTC. It encodes CASSYTGELETQYF. The full variable domain, in which reference TRBV7-8 and TRBJ2-5 provide the parts outside the CDR3, is GAGVSQSPRYKVAKRGQDVALRCDPISGHVSLFWYQQALGQGPEFLTYFQNEAQLDKSGLPSDRFFAERPEGSVSTLKIQRTQQEDSAVYLCASSYTGELETQYFGPGTRLLVL.

This chain uses TRBV5-1 with TRBJ1-4; TRBD1 might be the D (6 bases). Germline CDR1 and CDR2: SGHRS and YFSETQ. The CDR3 spans 14 residues. Trimming pared 0 bases from V and 4 bases from J, leaving 7 bases between. The CDR3 sequence is CASSLEGVNEKLFF. CDR3 bases: TGCGCCAGCAGCTTGGAGGGGGTTAATGAAAAACTGTTTTTT.

The chain couples TRBV28 to TRBJ1-1; D not certain. Germline V gives CDR1 MDHEN, CDR2 SYDVKM. V shed 1 base and J shed 4 bases, with 7 bases lying between them. The CDR3 contains 13 residues. The CDR3 nucleotides read TGTGCCAGCAGTTTATTCCAGGTCACTGAAGCTTTCTTT. This encodes CASSLFQVTEAFF. Full variable domain (outside the CDR3, taken from reference TRBV28 and TRBJ1-1): DVKVTQSSRYLVKRTGEKVFLECVQDMDHENMFWYRQDPGLGLRLIYFSYDVKMKEKGDIPEGYSVSREKKERFSLILESASTNQTSMYLCASSLFQVTEAFFGQGTRLTVV.

J is TRBJ2-1 and V is TRBV19; 7 nucleotides match TRBD2. Unmatched junction bases numbered 9, after V lost 3 bases and J lost 7 bases. Looked up from germline, CDR1 is LNHDA and CDR2 is SQIVND (reference sequence). This CDR3 spans 15 amino acids. The DNA of the CDR3 is TGTGCCAGTAGTATCCTAGCGGCCGCCCTTAATGAGCAGTTCTTC. This codes for CASSILAAALNEQFF.

The J gene is TRBJ2-3, the V gene TRBV7-2; TRBD2 is a possible D gene (6 bases). This CDR3 spans 14 amino acids. Between the trimmed V and J ends, which lost 5 bases and 4 bases, there was a span of 13 bases. Germline V lookup: CDR1 SGHTA, CDR2 FQGNSA. The CDR3 loop is CASSLGRRADTQYF. CDR3 sequence (DNA): TGTGCCAGCAGCCTGGGGAGGCGAGCAGATACGCAGTATTTT.

J is TRBJ1-3 and V is TRBV4-2; D gene ambiguous. CDR1 and CDR2 from the germline V gene are LGHNA and YNFKEQ. There are 18 residues in the CDR3. Trimming removed 0 bases at V and 0 bases at J, with 15 bases between. The CDR3 reads CASSQDFSSTSSGNTIYF. As DNA, the CDR3 is TGTGCCAGCAGCCAAGATTTCTCTTCGACAAGCTCTGGAAACACCATATATTTT.

The chain carries TRBV15 and TRBJ1-1, with D unclear. This CDR3 contains 14 residues. V was clipped by 0 bases and J by 0 bases, with 5 bases between them. The germline V gene encodes CDR1 LNHNV and CDR2 YYDKDF (reference sequence). CDR3 in amino acids: CATSRDTVNTEAFF. CDR3 nucleotides: TGTGCCACCAGCAGAGATACAGTGAACACTGAAGCTTTCTTT.